Listed below are T cell receptor beta chains from one sample, sequenced in a study of blood T cell repertoires in COVID-19. Assay used: immunoSEQ multiplex PCR; TCRdb lists only in-frame clones, some missing. The table includes 200,000 to 250,000 clones, 75% to 85% detected once. The sequencing input was peripheral blood. Receptors originate from a woman in her 70s with COVID-19, enrolled during active disease. CDR3s include the opening cysteine and the closing phenylalanine or tryptophan. The D gene is left open where the match is weak. Size values are once, few and many counts, or a class for expanded clones, and some rows have none.

V gene	J gene	D gene	clone size	CDR3 DNA	CDR3 protein
TRBV25-1	TRBJ2-7	NA	NA	TGTGCCAGCACCGCCAGTTCCTACGAGCAGTACTTC	CASTASSYEQYF
TRBV12-5	TRBJ1-1	TRBD1	NA	TGTGCTAGTGGTTGGGACAGGAGGTGGGGGAACACTGAAGCTTTCTTT	CASGWDRRWGNTEAFF
TRBV6-5	TRBJ2-1	NA	NA	TGTGCCAGCAGTTACGAGTCCGGCGGGGCCCAGGGTGAGCAGTTCTTC	CASSYESGGAQGEQFF
TRBV19	TRBJ1-6	NA	once	NA	CASQVSLSYNSPLHF
TRBV6-1	TRBJ1-6	TRBD1	NA	TGTGCCAGCAGTGTCATAACAGGGGTAGGGAATTCACCCCTCCACTTT	CASSVITGVGNSPLHF
TRBV2	TRBJ2-7	NA	NA	TGTGCCAGCGGGGCAGGGGTCACCTACGAGCAGTACTTC	CASGAGVTYEQYF
TRBV6-1	TRBJ1-1	NA	NA	TGTGCCAGCAGTGAACAGGGTACTGCCCCCGGGGGGGCTTTCTTT	CASSEQGTAPGGAFF
TRBV6-6	TRBJ1-5	NA	NA	TGTGCCAGCAGCAGCCCGTCGGACAGTCCTAATCAGCCCCAGCATTTT	CASSSPSDSPNQPQHF
TRBV27	TRBJ2-1	NA	once	TGTGCCAGCGCCAGGGTTTTAGGCTCCTACAATGAGCAGTTCTTC	CASARVLGSYNEQFF
TRBV11-2	TRBJ1-2	NA	NA	TGTGCCAGCAGCTTAGATGCGGGGGGCGGAGGAAGCGGCTACACCTTC	CASSLDAGGGGSGYTF
TRBV5-1	TRBJ1-1	NA	NA	TGCGCCAGCAGCTTGGAGGGGCAGGGGAACACTGAAGCTTTCTTT	CASSLEGQGNTEAFF
TRBV5-1	TRBJ1-2	NA	NA	TGCGCCAGCAGCTTGGGGGACACTGGGAAAGGCTACACCTTC	CASSLGDTGKGYTF
TRBV12-5	TRBJ1-5	NA	NA	TGTGCTAGTGGTTTGGTAGGCGCGGGTCAGCCCCAGCATTTT	CASGLVGAGQPQHF
TRBV3-1/TRBV3-2	TRBJ1-1	NA	few	TGTGCCAGCAGCCAAGGGATGGGGGCGTTAATCACTGAAGCTTTCTTT	CASSQGMGALITEAFF
TRBV7-9	TRBJ1-3	NA	NA	TGTGCCAGCAGCCCTCCTGGGGGGGCGATGGGAAACACCATATATTTT	CASSPPGGAMGNTIYF
TRBV13	TRBJ1-1	TRBD1	NA	TGTGCCAGCAGCTTGGACAGGGCCACTGAAGCTTTCTTT	CASSLDRATEAFF
TRBV18	TRBJ1-2	NA	NA	TGTGCCAGCTCACCCCCCGCAGGGTCCTATGGCTACACCTTC	CASSPPAGSYGYTF
TRBV6-6	TRBJ2-7	NA	few	TGTGCCAGCAGTTACTCGCAGTACGAGCAGTACTTC	CASSYSQYEQYF
TRBV19	TRBJ1-2	TRBD1	NA	TGTGCCAGTCGGGACAGGGGTGGTTTCTATGGCTACACCTTC	CASRDRGGFYGYTF
TRBV7-2	TRBJ1-2	TRBD1	NA	TGTGCCAGCAGCCCTGGGACAGGGAGGCCCTACACCTTC	CASSPGTGRPYTF
TRBV27	TRBJ2-7	TRBD1	NA	TGTGCCAGCAGGGACAGGGGTCTCTACGAGCAGTACTTC	CASRDRGLYEQYF
TRBV5-4	TRBJ1-2	NA	NA	TGTGCCAGCACCCTGCGGGGGACGTATGGCTACACCTTC	CASTLRGTYGYTF
TRBV7-9	TRBJ1-1	NA	NA	TGTGCCAGCAGCTGGGGGCCGAGGGGAAACACTGAAGCTTTCTTT	CASSWGPRGNTEAFF
TRBV5-1	TRBJ2-6	NA	NA	TGCGCCAGCAGCTTCGTCTCCTCTGGGGCCAACGTCCTGACTTTC	CASSFVSSGANVLTF
TRBV6-5	TRBJ1-1	TRBD1	NA	TGTGCCAGCAGTTACGGGGACAGTAAAGGAAGCACTGAAGCTTTCTTT	CASSYGDSKGSTEAFF
TRBV21-1	TRBJ2-2	NA	NA	TGTGCCAGCAGCGTTCGACAGGGGCCCAACGCGAACACCGGGGAGCTGTTTTTT	CASSVRQGPNANTGELFF
TRBV2	TRBJ1-2	TRBD1	NA	TGTGCCAGCAGCGCTAGCCGGGACAGGGGGCAGGGCTACACCTTC	CASSASRDRGQGYTF
TRBV11-3	TRBJ2-1	TRBD2	once	TGTGCCAGCAGCTTAGATTCGAATAGCGGGAGCAATGAGCAGTTCTTC	CASSLDSNSGSNEQFF